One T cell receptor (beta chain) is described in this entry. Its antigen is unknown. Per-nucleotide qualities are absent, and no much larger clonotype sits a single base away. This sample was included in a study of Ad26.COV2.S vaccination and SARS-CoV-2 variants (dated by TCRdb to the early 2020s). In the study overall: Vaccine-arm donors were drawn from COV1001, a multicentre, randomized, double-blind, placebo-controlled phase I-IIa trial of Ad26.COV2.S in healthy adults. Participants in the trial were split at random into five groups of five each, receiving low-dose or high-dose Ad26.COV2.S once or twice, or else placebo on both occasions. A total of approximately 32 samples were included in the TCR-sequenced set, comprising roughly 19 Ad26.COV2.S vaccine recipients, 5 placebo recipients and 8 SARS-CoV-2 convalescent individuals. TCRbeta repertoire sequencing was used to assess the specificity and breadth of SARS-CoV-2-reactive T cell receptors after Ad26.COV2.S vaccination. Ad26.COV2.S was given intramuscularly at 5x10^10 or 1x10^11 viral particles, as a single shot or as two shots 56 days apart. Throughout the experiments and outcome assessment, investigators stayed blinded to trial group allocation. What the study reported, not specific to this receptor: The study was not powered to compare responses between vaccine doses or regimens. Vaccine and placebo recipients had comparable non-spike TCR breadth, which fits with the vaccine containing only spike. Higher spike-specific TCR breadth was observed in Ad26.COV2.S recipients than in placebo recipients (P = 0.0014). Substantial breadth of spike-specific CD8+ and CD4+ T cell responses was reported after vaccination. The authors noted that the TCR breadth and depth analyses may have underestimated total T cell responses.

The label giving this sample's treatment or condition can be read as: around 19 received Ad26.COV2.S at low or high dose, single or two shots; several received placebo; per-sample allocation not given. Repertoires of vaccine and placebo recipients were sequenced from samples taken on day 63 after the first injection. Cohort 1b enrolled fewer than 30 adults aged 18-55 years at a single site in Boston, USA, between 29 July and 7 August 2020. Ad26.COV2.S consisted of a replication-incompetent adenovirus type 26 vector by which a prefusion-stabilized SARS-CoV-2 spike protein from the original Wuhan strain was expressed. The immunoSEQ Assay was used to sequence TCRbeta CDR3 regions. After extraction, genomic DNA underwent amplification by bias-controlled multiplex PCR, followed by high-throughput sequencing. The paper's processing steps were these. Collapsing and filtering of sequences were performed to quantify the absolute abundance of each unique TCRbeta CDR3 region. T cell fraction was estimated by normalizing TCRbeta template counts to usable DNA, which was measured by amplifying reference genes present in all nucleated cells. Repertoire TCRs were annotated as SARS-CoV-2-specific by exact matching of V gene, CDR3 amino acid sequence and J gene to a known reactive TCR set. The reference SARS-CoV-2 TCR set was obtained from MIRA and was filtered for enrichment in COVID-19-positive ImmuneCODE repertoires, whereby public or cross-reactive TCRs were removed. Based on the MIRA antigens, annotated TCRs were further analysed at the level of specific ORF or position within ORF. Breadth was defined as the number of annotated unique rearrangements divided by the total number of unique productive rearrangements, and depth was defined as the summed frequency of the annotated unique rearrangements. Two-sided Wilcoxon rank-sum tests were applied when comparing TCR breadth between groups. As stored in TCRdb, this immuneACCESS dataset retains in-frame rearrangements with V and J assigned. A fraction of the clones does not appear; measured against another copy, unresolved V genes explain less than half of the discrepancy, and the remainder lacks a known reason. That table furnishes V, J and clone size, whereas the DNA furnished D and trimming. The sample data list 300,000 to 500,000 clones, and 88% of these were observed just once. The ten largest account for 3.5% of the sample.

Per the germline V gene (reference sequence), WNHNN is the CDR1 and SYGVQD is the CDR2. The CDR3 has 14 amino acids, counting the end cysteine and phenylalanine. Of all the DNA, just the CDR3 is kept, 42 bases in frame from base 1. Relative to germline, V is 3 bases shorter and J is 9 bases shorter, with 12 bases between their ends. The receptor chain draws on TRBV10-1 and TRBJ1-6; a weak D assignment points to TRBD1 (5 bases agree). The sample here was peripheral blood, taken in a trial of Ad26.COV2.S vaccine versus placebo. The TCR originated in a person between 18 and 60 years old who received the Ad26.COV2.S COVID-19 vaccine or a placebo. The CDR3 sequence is CASSDQGLGSPLHF. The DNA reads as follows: TGCGCCAGCAGTGACCAGGGTCTCGGTTCACCCCTCCACTTT.